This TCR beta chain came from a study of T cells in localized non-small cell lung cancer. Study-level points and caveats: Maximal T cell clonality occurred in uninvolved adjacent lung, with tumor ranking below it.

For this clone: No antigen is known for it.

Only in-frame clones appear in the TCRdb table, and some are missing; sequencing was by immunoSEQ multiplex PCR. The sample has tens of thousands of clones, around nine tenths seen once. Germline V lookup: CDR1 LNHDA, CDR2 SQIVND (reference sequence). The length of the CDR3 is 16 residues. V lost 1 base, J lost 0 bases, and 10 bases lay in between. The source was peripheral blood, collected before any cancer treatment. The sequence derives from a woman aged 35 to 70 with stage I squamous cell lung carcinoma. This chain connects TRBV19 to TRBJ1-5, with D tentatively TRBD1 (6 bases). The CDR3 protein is CASSIATGYSNQPQHF. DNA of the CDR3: TGTGCCAGTAGTATAGCAACAGGGTATAGCAATCAGCCCCAGCATTTT. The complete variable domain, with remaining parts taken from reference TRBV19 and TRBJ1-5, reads DGGITQSPKYLFRKEGQNVTLSCEQNLNHDAMYWYRQDPGQGLRLIYYSQIVNDFQKGDIAEGYSVSREKKESFPLTVTSAQKNPTAFYLCASSIATGYSNQPQHFGDGTRLSIL.